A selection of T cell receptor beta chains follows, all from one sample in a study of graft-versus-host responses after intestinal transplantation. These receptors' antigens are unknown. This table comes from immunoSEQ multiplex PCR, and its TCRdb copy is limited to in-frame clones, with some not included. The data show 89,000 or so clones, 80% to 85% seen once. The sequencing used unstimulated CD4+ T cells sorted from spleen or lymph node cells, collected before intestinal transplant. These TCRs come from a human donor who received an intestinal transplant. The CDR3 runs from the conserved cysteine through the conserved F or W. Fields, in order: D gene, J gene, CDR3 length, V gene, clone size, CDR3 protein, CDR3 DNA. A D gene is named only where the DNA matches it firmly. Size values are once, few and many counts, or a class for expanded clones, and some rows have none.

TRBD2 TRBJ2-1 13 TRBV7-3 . CASSSGLANEQFF TGTGCCAGCAGCTCGGGACTAGCTAATGAGCAGTTCTTC
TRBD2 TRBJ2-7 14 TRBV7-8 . CASRSPGLNYEQYF TGTGCCAGCAGGTCCCCGGGACTAAACTACGAGCAGTACTTC
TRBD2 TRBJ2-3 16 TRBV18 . CASSPYGGRAGDTQYF TGTGCCAGCTCACCATATGGCGGGAGGGCCGGGGATACGCAGTATTTT
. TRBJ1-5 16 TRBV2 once CASTQETGTNYQPQHF TGTGCCAGCACCCAAGAAACAGGGACTAACTATCAGCCCCAGCATTTT
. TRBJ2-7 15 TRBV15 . CATSRVALDTYEQYF TGTGCCACCAGCAGAGTAGCCCTAGATACCTACGAGCAGTACTTC
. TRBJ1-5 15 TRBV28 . CASSFRGNSNQPQHF TGTGCCAGCAGTTTTCGGGGGAATAGCAATCAGCCCCAGCATTTT
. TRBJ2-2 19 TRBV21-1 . CASRVGLVAGGLATGELFF TGTGCCAGCAGGGTGGGCTTAGTAGCGGGGGGGCTGGCCACCGGGGAGCTGTTTTTT
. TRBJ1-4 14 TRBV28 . CASSFAGRKEKLFF TGTGCCAGCAGTTTTGCGGGGCGTAAGGAAAAACTGTTTTTT
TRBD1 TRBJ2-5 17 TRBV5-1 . CASSFGQGARTQETQYF TGCGCCAGCAGCTTCGGACAGGGGGCTCGTACCCAAGAGACCCAGTACTTC
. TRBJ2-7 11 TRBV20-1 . CGTSNRYEQYF TGCGGTACGAGTAACCGCTACGAGCAGTACTTC
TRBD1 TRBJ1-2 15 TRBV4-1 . CASSQDQGDVGGYTF TGCGCCAGCAGCCAAGATCAGGGGGATGTTGGCGGCTACACCTTC
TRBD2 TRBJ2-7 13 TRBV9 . CASGGGGVYEQYF TGTGCCAGCGGCGGGGGAGGGGTCTACGAGCAGTACTTC
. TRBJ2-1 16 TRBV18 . CASSPQDQARNNEQFF TGTGCCAGCTCACCTCAAGACCAGGCCAGGAACAATGAGCAGTTCTTC
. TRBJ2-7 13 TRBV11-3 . CASGAASSYEQYF TGTGCCAGCGGGGCAGCTAGCTCCTACGAGCAGTACTTC
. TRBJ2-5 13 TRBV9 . CASRPNGQETQYF TGTGCCAGCAGACCCAACGGCCAAGAGACCCAGTACTTC
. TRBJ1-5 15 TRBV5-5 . CASSLWGDSNQPQHF TGTGCCAGCAGCTTGTGGGGGGATAGCAATCAGCCCCAGCATTTT
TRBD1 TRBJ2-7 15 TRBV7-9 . CASSSVGAGGNEQYF TGTGCCAGCAGCTCCGTGGGGGCAGGGGGAAACGAGCAGTACTTC
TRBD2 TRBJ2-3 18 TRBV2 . CASSEVSGTSGVTDTQYF TGTGCCAGCAGTGAGGTCTCCGGGACTAGCGGGGTCACAGATACGCAGTATTTT
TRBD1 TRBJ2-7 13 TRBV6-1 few CASWTGFSYEQYF TGTGCCAGTTGGACAGGATTCTCCTACGAGCAGTACTTC
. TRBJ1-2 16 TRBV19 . CASSIGSSGFSYGYTF TGTGCCAGTAGTATTGGAAGCTCCGGGTTCTCCTATGGCTACACCTTC
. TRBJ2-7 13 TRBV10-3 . CAAGRAGTYEQYF TGTGCCGCAGGTAGAGCAGGGACCTACGAGCAGTACTTC
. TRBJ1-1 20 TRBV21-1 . CASSKIWLPGQRFVNTEAFF TGTGCCAGCAGCAAAATCTGGCTGCCGGGACAGAGATTCGTCAACACTGAAGCTTTCTTT
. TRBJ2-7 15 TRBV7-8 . CASSLVVFGESEQYF TGTGCCAGCAGCTTAGTTGTTTTTGGGGAGAGCGAGCAGTACTTC
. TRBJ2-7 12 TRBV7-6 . CASSFEDYEQYF TGTGCCAGCAGCTTTGAGGACTACGAGCAGTACTTC
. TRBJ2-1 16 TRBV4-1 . CASSQEDRRGNNEQFF TGCGCCAGCAGCCAAGAGGACAGGCGGGGTAACAATGAGCAGTTCTTC
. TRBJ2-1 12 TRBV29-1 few CSSLGVNNEQFF TGCAGCTCCTTAGGGGTAAACAATGAGCAGTTCTTC
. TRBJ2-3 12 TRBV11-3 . CASSLAEGTQYF TGTGCCAGCAGCTTAGCGGAGGGTACGCAGTATTTT
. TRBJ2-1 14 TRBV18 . CASSRGIFLTEQFF TGTGCCAGCTCACGAGGGATTTTTCTTACAGAGCAGTTCTTC
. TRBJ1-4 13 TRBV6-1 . CASSDWSSEKLFF TGTGCCAGCAGTGACTGGTCGAGTGAAAAACTGTTTTTT
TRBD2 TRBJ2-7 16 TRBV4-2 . CASSQLLAGSSYEQYF TGTGCCAGCAGCCAATTACTAGCGGGGAGCAGTTACGAGCAGTACTTC
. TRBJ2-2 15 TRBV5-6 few CASSLRRGYTGELFF TGTGCCAGCAGCTTAAGACGGGGGTACACCGGGGAGCTGTTTTTT
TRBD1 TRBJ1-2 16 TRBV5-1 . CASSTTGGTSRDGYTF TGCGCCAGCAGCACGACAGGGGGCACTTCTCGAGATGGCTACACCTTC
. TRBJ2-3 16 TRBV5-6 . CASSLGTLRFTDTQYF TGTGCCAGCAGCTTGGGAACGCTCAGGTTCACAGATACGCAGTATTTT
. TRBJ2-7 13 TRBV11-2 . CASSLAGSGEQYF TGTGCCAGCAGCTTAGCGGGGTCTGGTGAGCAGTACTTC
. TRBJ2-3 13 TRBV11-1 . CASSFSGADTQYF TGTGCCAGCAGCTTTTCGGGTGCAGATACGCAGTATTTT
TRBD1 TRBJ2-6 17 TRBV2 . CASSVTGWGSGANVLTF TGTGCCAGCAGTGTGACAGGGTGGGGCTCTGGGGCCAACGTCCTGACTTTC
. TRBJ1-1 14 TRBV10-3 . CAISESRGLTEAFF TGTGCCATCAGTGAGTCAAGGGGCCTGACTGAAGCTTTCTTT
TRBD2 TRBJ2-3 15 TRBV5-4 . CASRTGLASTDTQYF TGTGCCAGCAGAACAGGACTAGCCAGCACAGATACGCAGTATTTT
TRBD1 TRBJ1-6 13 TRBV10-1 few CASSGYRGSPLHF TGCGCCAGCAGTGGATACAGGGGGTCACCCCTCCACTTT
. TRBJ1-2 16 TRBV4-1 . CASSQDFAGGNYGYTF TGCGCCAGCAGCCAAGACTTTGCGGGGGGTAACTATGGCTACACCTTC
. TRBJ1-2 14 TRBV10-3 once CAISEARDTYGYTF TGTGCCATCAGTGAGGCCCGGGACACTTATGGCTACACCTTC
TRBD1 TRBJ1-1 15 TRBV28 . CASSRWAQGSTEAFF TGTGCCAGCAGTCGATGGGCACAGGGGAGCACTGAAGCTTTCTTT
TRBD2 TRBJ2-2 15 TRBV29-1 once CSVGGTSGVTGELFF TGCAGCGTTGGGGGGACTAGCGGGGTGACCGGGGAGCTGTTTTTT
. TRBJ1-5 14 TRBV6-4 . CASSESYSNQPQHF TGTGCCAGCAGTGAGAGTTATAGCAATCAGCCCCAGCATTTT
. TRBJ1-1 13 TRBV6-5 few CASSLSMNTEAFF TGTGCCAGCAGTCTAAGCATGAACACTGAAGCTTTCTTT
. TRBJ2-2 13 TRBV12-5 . CASGLSGDGELFF TGTGCTAGTGGTTTGTCAGGGGACGGGGAGCTGTTTTTT
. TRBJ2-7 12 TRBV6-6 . CASTDSRLEQYF TGTGCCAGCACGGACAGCCGACTTGAGCAGTACTTC
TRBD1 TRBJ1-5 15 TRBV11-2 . CASSQGTVGSQPQHF TGTGCCAGCAGCCAAGGGACAGTCGGCAGTCAGCCCCAGCATTTT
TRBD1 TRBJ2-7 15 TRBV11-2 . CASSLDRGISYEQYF TGTGCCAGCAGCTTGGACAGGGGGATCTCCTACGAGCAGTACTTC
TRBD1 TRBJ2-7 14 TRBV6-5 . CASSYARQGYEQYF TGTGCCAGCAGTTACGCAAGACAGGGCTACGAGCAGTACTTC
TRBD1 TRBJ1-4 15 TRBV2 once CASTKEGQGGEKLFF TGTGCCAGCACCAAAGAGGGACAGGGTGGTGAAAAACTGTTTTTT
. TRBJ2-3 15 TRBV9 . CASSVVGGNTDTQYF TGTGCCAGCAGCGTAGTTGGCGGTAACACAGATACGCAGTATTTT
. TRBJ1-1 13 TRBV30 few CAWSEEAQAGAFF TGTGCCTGGAGTGAGGAGGCCCAGGCGGGAGCTTTCTTT
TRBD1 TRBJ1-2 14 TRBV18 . CASSPGQGTRGYTF TGTGCCAGCTCACCCGGACAGGGGACGCGGGGCTACACCTTC
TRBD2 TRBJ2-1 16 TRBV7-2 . CASSLASGSSYNEQFF TGTGCCAGCAGCTTAGCAAGCGGGAGCTCCTACAATGAGCAGTTCTTC
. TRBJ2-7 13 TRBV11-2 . CASSFGGFNEQYF TGTGCCAGCAGCTTCGGCGGTTTCAACGAGCAGTACTTC